The subject of this entry is one T cell receptor beta chain. Germline V gives CDR1 LNHNV, CDR2 YYDKDF (reference sequence). CDR3 size: 14 residues. The V and J ends lost 2 bases and 4 bases respectively, with 9 bases between them. These data come from a study of cytomegalovirus exposure and HLA in healthy donors. Researchers ran the PCR with 60 Vbeta and 13 Jbeta primers. Clones were sequenced by immunoSEQ multiplex PCR, and TCRdb holds only the in-frame ones, with some missing. Of roughly 150,000 clones listed, around 77% were seen once; the top ten hold roughly 2.1%. The sample consisted of PBMCs. This sequence was found in a man in his fifties in good health and CMV-seropositive. The chain is built from TRBV15 and TRBJ1-5; D is uncertain. The chain's CDR3 is CATSRREPNQPQHF. The DNA of the CDR3 is TGTGCCACCAGCAGACGGGAGCCAAATCAGCCCCAGCATTTT.